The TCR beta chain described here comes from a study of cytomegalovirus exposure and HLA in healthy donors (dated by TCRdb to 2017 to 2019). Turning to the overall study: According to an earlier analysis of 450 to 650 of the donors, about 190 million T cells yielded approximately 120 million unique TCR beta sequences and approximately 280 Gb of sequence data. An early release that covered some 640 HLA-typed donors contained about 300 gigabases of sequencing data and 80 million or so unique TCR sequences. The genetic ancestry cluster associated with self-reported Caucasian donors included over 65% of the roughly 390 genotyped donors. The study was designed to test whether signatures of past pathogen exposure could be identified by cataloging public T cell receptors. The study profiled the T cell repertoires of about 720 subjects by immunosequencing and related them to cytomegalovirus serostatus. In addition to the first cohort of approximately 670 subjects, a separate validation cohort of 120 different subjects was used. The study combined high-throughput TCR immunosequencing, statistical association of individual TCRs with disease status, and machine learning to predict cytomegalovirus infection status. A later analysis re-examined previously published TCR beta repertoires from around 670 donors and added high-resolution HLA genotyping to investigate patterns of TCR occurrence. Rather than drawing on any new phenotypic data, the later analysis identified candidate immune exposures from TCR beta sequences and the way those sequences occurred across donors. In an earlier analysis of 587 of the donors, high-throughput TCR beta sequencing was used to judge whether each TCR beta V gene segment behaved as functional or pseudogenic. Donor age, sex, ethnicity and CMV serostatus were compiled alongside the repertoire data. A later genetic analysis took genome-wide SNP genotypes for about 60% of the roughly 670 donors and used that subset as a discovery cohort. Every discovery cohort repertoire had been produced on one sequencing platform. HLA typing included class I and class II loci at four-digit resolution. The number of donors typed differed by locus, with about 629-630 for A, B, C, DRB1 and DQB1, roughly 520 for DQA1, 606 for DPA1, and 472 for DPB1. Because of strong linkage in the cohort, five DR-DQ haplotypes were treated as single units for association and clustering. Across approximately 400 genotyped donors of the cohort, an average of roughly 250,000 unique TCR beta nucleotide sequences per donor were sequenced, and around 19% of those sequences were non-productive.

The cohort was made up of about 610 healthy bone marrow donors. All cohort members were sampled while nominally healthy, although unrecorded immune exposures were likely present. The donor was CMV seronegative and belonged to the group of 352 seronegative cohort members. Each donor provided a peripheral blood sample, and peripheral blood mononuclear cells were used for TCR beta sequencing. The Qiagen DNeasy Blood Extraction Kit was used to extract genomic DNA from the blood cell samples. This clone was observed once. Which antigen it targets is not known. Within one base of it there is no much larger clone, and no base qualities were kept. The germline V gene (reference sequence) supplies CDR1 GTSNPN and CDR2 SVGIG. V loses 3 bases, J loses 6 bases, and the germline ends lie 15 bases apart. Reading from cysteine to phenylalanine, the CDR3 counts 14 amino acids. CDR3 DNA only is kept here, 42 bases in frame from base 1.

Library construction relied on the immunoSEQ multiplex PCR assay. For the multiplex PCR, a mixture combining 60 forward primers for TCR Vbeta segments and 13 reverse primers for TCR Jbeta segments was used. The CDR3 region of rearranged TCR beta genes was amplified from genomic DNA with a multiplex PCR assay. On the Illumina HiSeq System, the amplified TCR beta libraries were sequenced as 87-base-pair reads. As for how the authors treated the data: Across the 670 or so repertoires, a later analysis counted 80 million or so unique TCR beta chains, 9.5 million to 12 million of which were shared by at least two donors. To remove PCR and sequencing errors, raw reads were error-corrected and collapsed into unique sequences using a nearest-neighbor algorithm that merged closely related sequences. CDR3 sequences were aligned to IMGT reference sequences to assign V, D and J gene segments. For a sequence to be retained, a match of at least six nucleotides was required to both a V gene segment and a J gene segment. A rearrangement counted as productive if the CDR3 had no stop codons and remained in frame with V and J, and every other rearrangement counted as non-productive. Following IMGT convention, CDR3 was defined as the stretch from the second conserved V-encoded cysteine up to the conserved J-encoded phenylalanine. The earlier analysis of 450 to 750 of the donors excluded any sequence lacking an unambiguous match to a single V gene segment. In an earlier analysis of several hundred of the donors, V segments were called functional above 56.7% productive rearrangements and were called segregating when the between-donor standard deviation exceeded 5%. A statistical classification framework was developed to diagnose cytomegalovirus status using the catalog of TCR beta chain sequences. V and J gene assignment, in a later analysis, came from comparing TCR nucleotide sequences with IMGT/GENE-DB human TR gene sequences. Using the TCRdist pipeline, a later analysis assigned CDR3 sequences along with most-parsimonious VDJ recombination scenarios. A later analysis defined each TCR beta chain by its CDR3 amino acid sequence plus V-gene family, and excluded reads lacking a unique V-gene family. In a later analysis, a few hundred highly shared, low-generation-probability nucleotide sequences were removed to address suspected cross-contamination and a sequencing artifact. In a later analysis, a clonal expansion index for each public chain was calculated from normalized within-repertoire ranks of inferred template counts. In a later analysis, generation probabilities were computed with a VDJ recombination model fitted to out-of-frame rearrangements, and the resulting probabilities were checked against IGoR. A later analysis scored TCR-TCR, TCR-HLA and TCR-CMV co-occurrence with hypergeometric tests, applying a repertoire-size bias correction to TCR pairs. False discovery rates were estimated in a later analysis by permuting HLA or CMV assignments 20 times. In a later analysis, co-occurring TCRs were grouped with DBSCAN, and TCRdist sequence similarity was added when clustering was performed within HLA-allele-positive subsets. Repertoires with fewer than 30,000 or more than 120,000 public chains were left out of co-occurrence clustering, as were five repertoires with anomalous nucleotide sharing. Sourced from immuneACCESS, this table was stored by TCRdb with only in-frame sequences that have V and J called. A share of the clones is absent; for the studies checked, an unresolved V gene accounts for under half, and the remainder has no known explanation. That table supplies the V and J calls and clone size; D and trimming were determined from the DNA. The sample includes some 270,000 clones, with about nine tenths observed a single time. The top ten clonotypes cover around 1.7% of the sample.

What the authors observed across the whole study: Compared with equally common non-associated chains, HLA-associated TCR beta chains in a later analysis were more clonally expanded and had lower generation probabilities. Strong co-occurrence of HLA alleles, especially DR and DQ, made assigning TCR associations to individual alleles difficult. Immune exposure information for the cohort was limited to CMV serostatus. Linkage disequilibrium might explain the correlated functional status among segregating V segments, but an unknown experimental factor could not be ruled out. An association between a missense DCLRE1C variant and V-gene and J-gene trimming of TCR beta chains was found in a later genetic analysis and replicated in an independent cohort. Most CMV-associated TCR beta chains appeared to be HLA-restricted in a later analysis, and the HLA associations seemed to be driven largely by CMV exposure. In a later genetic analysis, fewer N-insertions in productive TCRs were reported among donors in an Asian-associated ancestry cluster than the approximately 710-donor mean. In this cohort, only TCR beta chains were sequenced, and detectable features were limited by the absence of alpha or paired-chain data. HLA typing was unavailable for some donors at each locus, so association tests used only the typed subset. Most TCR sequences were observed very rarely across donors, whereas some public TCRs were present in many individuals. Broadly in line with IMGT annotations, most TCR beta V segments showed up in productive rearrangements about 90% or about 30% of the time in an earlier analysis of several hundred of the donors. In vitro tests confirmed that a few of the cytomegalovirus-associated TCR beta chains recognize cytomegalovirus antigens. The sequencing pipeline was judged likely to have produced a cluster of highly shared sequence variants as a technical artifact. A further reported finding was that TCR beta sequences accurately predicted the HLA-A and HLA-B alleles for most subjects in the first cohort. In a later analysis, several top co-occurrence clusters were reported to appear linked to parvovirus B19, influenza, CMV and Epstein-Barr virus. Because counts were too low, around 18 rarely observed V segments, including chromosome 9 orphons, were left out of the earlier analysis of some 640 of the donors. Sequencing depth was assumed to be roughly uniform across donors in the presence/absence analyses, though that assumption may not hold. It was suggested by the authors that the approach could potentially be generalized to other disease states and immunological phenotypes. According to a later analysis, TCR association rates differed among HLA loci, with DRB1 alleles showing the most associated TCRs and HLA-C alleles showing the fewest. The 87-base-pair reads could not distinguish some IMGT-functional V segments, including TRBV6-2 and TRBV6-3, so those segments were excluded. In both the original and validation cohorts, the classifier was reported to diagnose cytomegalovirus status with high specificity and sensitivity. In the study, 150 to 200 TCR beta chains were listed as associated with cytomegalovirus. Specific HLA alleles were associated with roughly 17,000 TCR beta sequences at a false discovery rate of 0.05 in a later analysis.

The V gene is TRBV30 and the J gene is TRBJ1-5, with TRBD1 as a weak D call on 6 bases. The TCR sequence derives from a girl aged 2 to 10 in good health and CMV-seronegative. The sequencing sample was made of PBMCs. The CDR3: CAWRGGAGSQPQHF. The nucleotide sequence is TGTGCCTGGAGAGGGGGGGCAGGGAGTCAGCCCCAGCATTTT.